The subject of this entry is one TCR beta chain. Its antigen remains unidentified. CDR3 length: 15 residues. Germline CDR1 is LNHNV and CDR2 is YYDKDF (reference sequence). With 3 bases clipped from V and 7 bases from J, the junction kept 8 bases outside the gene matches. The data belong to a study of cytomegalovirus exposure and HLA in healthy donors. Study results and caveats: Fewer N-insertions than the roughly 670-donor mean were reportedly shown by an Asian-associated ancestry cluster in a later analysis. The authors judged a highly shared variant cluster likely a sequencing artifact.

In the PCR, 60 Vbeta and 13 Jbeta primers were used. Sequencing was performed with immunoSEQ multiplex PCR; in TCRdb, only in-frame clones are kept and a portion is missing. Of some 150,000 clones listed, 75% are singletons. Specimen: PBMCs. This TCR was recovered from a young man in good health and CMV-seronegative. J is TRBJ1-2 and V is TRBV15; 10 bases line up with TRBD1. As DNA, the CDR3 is TGTGCCACCAGCAGGGGTGGACAGGGGGAGGTTGGCTACACCTTC. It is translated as CATSRGGQGEVGYTF. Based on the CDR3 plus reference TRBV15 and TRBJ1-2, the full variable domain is DAMVIQNPRYQVTQFGKPVTLSCSQTLNHNVMYWYQQKSSQAPKLLFHYYDKDFNNEADTPDNFQSRRPNTSFCFLDIRSPGLGDTAMYLCATSRGGQGEVGYTFGSGTRLTVV.